The TCR beta chain under discussion was sequenced for a study of blood T cell repertoires in COVID-19. Trimming cost V 1 base and J 6 bases, with 7 bases left between them. The germline V gene encodes CDR1 SGHTA and CDR2 FQGNSA. CDR3 length equals 13 residues. Measured with immunoSEQ multiplex PCR; TCRdb has only the in-frame clones, and not every one. Among about 390,000 clones listed, around 87% were seen once. The rearrangement uses TRBV7-2 and TRBJ1-5, with D hard to call. The sample comprised PBMCs or T cells enriched from blood (not recorded which). This clonotype originated in a woman aged 50 to 60 who had recovered from COVID-19. The CDR3, as DNA: TGTGCCAGCAGCTTAGACAGCCTTCAGCCCCAGCATTTT. Residues: CASSLDSLQPQHF.